These 26 T cell receptor beta chains share one sample of origin, sequenced in a study of CD8+ T cells in alopecia areata. The treatment here: oral pan-JAK inhibitor, 5-10 mg twice daily. Samples from alopecia areata patients were lesional scalp punch biopsies and peripheral blood. It was cDNA, reverse transcribed from extracted RNA, that served as the sequencing template. Method: immunoSEQ multiplex PCR; TCRdb's copy keeps in-frame clones and lacks some. The sample includes 10,000 to 15,000 clones, approximately 67% seen only once; the top ten take around 7%. Material: skin, obtained at week 4, from a patient treated with tofacitinib. These receptors all come from a human donor with alopecia areata.

J is TRBJ1-1 and V is TRBV14; no clear D. The length of the CDR3 is 19 residues. From germline, CDR1 is SGHDN and CDR2 FVKESK. V was trimmed by 4 bases and J by 0 bases, leaving 24 bases between them. The CDR3 DNA reads TGTGCCAGCAGCCCGCGGCGGCCAGTGCGTCTTCCGATGAACACTGAAGCTTTCTTT. Translated, it gives CASSPRRPVRLPMNTEAFF.

The DNA of the CDR3 is TGTGCCAGCAGCCGTAGCTACGAGCAGTACTTC. Protein: CASSRSYEQYF. The chain carries TRBV7-2 and TRBJ2-7; D remains unclear. Looked up from germline, CDR1 is SGHTA and CDR2 is FQGNSA. Trimming removed 5 bases at V and 3 bases at J, with 5 bases between. This CDR3 region has 11 residues.

This clone was detected a few times. This chain links TRBV7-3 with TRBJ1-5, with TRBD1 matching 10 bases. The CDR3 spans 16 residues. Trimming at V came to 2 bases and at J to 7 bases, leaving 8 bases not matched to a gene. The germline V gene has CDR1 SGHTA and CDR2 FQGTGA. CDR3 region: CASSLGTGTGEQPQHF. The CDR3 coding sequence is TGTGCCAGCAGCTTAGGAACCGGGACAGGGGAACAGCCCCAGCATTTT.

The chain recombines TRBV27 with TRBJ2-1, with D unresolved. V was trimmed by 3 bases and J by 8 bases, leaving 23 bases between them. Per germline, CDR1 MNHEY and CDR2 SMNVEV (reference sequence). This CDR3 has 17 amino acids. CDR3 nucleotide sequence: TGTGCCAGCAGTTTTCTTACCGAAGGTGCGAAGGCGCATGAGCAGTTCTTC. Its protein product is CASSFLTEGAKAHEQFF.

J is TRBJ1-5 and V is TRBV15; the D is unclear. The CDR3 covers 15 residues. CDR1 is LNHNV, CDR2 YYDKDF, per germline (reference sequence). With 0 bases removed from V and 9 bases from J, the gap between germline ends came to 15 bases. The CDR3 DNA sequence: TGTGCCACCAGCAGAGATTCCCGAACGGGAGGGCCCCAGCATTTT. Its translation is CATSRDSRTGGPQHF.

In this sample, this clone turned up a few times. This sequence joins TRBV6-6 and TRBJ1-4; 9 bases map to TRBD1. The junction had 9 bases not matched to a gene; V was cut back by 2 bases and J by 8 bases. From germline, CDR1 is MNHNY and CDR2 SVGAGI (reference sequence). CDR3 length equals 16 residues. CDR3 sequence: CASSYRTGGSGEKLFF. CDR3 in DNA: TGTGCCAGCAGTTACCGAACAGGGGGCTCCGGGGAAAAACTGTTTTTT.

This rearrangement joins TRBV29-1 to TRBJ2-4, with D possibly called TRBD1 or TRBD2 (5 bases each). The CDR3 totals 14 residues. V was pared by 6 bases and J by 2 bases, with 14 bases between. Germline V gives CDR1 SQVTM, CDR2 ANQGSEA. This chain's CDR3 is CSVGTTGTKNIQYF. The CDR3 DNA follows: TGCAGCGTCGGGACCACCGGGACCAAAAACATTCAGTACTTC.

A few counts support this clone. The gene calls are TRBV6-5 and TRBJ2-7; 10 nucleotides line up with TRBD1. This CDR3 comprises 12 residues. CDR1 and CDR2 from the germline V gene are MNHEY and SVGAGI. Germline trimming cut 10 bases from V and 5 bases from J; bases unmatched to any gene: 5. CDR3: CATMGQGNEQYF. CDR3 DNA sequence: TGTGCCACTATGGGACAGGGGAACGAGCAGTACTTC.

V usage is TRBV7-9 and J usage is TRBJ2-5, with 14 bases aligning to TRBD2. The CDR3 loop spans 16 amino acids. J lost 5 bases, V lost 5 bases, and 7 bases had no gene match. Germline V CDR1 and CDR2: SEHNR, FQNEAQ (reference sequence). The CDR3 DNA reads TGTGCCAGCAGCCAAATGACTAGCGGGGGGGAGGAGACCCAGTACTTC. Protein product: CASSQMTSGGEETQYF.

On this clone itself: An end of the junction does not agree with germline; a read error may underlie this. V is TRBV28 and J is TRBJ1-3, with D possibly TRBD1 on 5 matching bases. From germline, CDR1 is MDHEN and CDR2 SYDVKM. CDR3 length equals 13 residues. In DNA, the CDR3 is TGCGCCGCGGGGCGGAACACTATAAACACCATATATTTT. It translates to CAAGRNTINTIYF.

This sequence joins TRBV2 and TRBJ2-6; the D gene is possibly TRBD2 (6 bases). The V and J ends lost 6 bases and 1 base respectively, with 7 bases between them. The germline CDR1 and CDR2 sequences are SNHLY and FYNNEI. CDR3 length equals 14 residues. CDR3 residues: CASSGGSGANVLTF. The CDR3 coding sequence is TGTGCCAGCAGCGGGGGTTCTGGGGCCAACGTCCTGACTTTC.

This clone was observed a few times. One end of the junction fails to match germline, which may point to a read error. The rearrangement uses TRBV5-1 and TRBJ1-2; no definite D call. Germline CDR1 is SGHRS and CDR2 is YFSETQ. There are 12 residues in the CDR3. CDR3 region: CASTQESYGYTF. CDR3 bases: TGTGCCAGCACCCAGGAGTCCTATGGCTACACCTTC.

The chain employs TRBV4-3 and TRBJ1-1, with 7 bases aligning to TRBD1. Germline CDR1 reads LGHNA; CDR2 reads YSLEER. With 0 bases clipped from V and 5 bases from J, the junction kept 9 bases outside the gene matches. The CDR3 length is 16 residues. CDR3 in amino acids: CASSQDSFRGPTEAFF. The CDR3 DNA is TGCGCCAGCAGCCAAGATTCTTTTAGGGGGCCTACTGAAGCTTTCTTT.

The chain couples TRBV11-2 to TRBJ2-5, with a tentative D call TRBD2 (7 bases). CDR1 SGHAT and CDR2 FQNNGV come from the germline V gene. The length of the CDR3 is 14 residues. V was pared by 3 bases and J by 4 bases, with 12 bases between. This CDR3 reads CASSFQGRGETQYF. DNA of the CDR3: TGTGCCAGCAGCTTCCAGGGGAGGGGAGAGACCCAGTACTTC.

V is TRBV18 and J is TRBJ1-5; D might be TRBD1 (6 bases). The CDR3 runs 15 residues. V gave up 2 bases and J gave up 4 bases, with 12 bases separating them. From germline, CDR1 is KGHSH and CDR2 LQKENI. The CDR3 region is CASSPEGDWNQPQHF. In DNA form, the CDR3 reads TGTGCCAGCTCACCAGAGGGGGATTGGAATCAGCCCCAGCATTTT. The full variable domain, completed using reference TRBV18 and TRBJ1-5, is NAGVMQNPRHLVRRRGQEARLRCSPMKGHSHVYWYRQLPEEGLKFMVYLQKENIIDESGMPKERFSAEFPKEGPSILRIQQVVRGDSAAYFCASSPEGDWNQPQHFGDGTRLSIL.

The V call is TRBV13, the J call TRBJ2-5, with no clear D. The CDR3 length is 14 residues. Germline CDR1 reads PRHDT; CDR2 reads FYEKMQ (reference sequence). V was pared by 4 bases and J by 1 base, with 10 bases between. In nucleotides, the CDR3 is TGTGCCAGCAGCTCGCAGCCTCTCCAAGAGACCCAGTACTTC. Translation gives CASSSQPLQETQYF.

The chain uses TRBV30 and TRBJ2-2; D may be TRBD1 or TRBD2 (6 bases each). Germline-derived CDR1 and CDR2 are GTSNPN and SVGIG (reference sequence). V lost 2 bases and J 6 bases, leaving 16 bases between the germline ends. The CDR3 runs to 15 residues. The CDR3 DNA reads TGTGCCTGGAGTACGAAACCCGGGGGCGCCGGGGAGCTGTTTTTT. This sequence encodes CAWSTKPGGAGELFF. The entire variable domain, with the rest obtained from reference TRBV30 and TRBJ2-2, is as follows: SQTIHQWPATLVQPVGSPLSLECTVEGTSNPNLYWYRQAAGRGLQLLFYSVGIGQISSEVPQNLSASRPQDRQFILSSKKLLLSDSGFYLCAWSTKPGGAGELFFGEGSRLTVL.

V usage is TRBV6-4 and J usage is TRBJ2-5; D unclear. The germline CDR1 and CDR2 sequences are MRHNA and SNTAGT. V was cut by 2 bases and J by 1 base, with 11 bases left in between. This CDR3 is 15 amino acids long. The DNA of the CDR3 is TGTGCCAGCAGTGACAGGGATCCCCCCCAAGAGACCCAGTACTTC. Residues: CASSDRDPPQETQYF.

With respect to this clone: The conserved phenylalanine or tryptophan normally closing the CDR3 is absent here, so this likely arose from a read error. The V and J genes are TRBV5-1 and TRBJ1-2; 9 nucleotides agree with TRBD1. V gave up 4 bases and J gave up 5 bases; unmatched junction bases: 9. Looked up from germline, CDR1 is SGHRS and CDR2 is YFSETQ. This CDR3 region has 15 residues. This chain's CDR3 is CASSLNPGQGYGYTL. The CDR3 region has the DNA TGCGCCAGCAGCCTGAATCCGGGACAGGGATATGGCTACACCCTC.

About this clone itself: A far bigger clonotype differs at one base, so this is likely a read error. The same CDR3 arises from other DNA sequences in this sample as well. The chain carries TRBV4-1 and TRBJ2-3, with unresolved D. Germline loops: CDR1 MGHRA, CDR2 YSYEKL. CDR3 length: 11 amino acids. The V gene lost 4 bases and the J gene lost 6 bases, with 5 bases spanning the gap. The CDR3 sequence: CASSPGDTQYF. The CDR3 DNA follows: TGCGCCAGCAGCCCTGGTGATACGCAGTATTTT.

Worth noting for this clone: The junction departs from germline at one end; a sequencing error may be responsible. The chain joins TRBV6-1 to TRBJ2-4, with 12 nucleotides matching TRBD1. CDR3 size: 17 residues. Per the germline V gene, CDR1 is MNHNS and CDR2 is SASEGT. In nucleotides, the CDR3 is TGTGCCATCAGTGAGTCTGGGACAGGGGGCGTCAAAAACATTCAGTACTTC. It translates to CAISESGTGGVKNIQYF.

The chain carries TRBV11-2 and TRBJ2-1, with D unresolved. The CDR3 length is 15 residues. CDR1 and CDR2 (germline): SGHAT, FQNNGV. V was clipped by 0 bases and J by 6 bases, with 12 bases between them. The CDR3 loop reads CASSLDLKPFNEQFF. CDR3 coding DNA: TGTGCCAGCAGCTTAGATCTAAAGCCGTTCAATGAGCAGTTCTTC.

This clone was picked up a small number of times. The V and J genes are TRBV2 and TRBJ2-7, with D possibly TRBD2 on 6 matching bases. Germline CDR1 SNHLY, CDR2 FYNNEI. Trimming took off 10 bases at V and 4 bases at J, with 26 bases between the two ends. This CDR3 has 16 amino acids. CDR3 DNA: TGTGCCACCCGACCCCCGGGAGCTAGCAGTTATTACGAGCAGTACTTC. Its protein product is CATRPPGASSYYEQYF.

Within the sample, this clone is medium-sized. This rearrangement joins TRBV7-9 to TRBJ1-6; the match to TRBD1 covers 7 bases. This CDR3 has 14 amino acids. Per the germline V gene, CDR1 is SEHNR and CDR2 is FQNEAQ (reference sequence). With 5 bases clipped from V and 10 bases from J, the junction kept 8 bases outside the gene matches. This CDR3 is CASSTNRGLSPLHF. CDR3 DNA sequence: TGTGCCAGCAGCACCAACAGGGGTCTCTCACCCCTCCACTTT.

This chain uses TRBV4-2 with TRBJ2-5; TRBD2 aligns across 8 bases. Germline V gene sequence: CDR1 LGHNA, CDR2 YNFKEQ. The CDR3 spans 17 residues. The V and J ends lost 4 bases and 5 bases, in that order; junction bases with no gene match: 15. The CDR3 loop reads CASSPADRGGLGETQYF. DNA for the CDR3: TGTGCCAGCAGCCCGGCGGATCGGGGGGGCCTAGGGGAGACCCAGTACTTC.

Only a few counts were recorded for this clone. The rearrangement joins TRBV7-8 to TRBJ2-7, with 7 bases fitting TRBD1. Germline V gene sequence: CDR1 SGHVS, CDR2 FQNEAQ. This CDR3 has 13 residues. The junction had 0 bases not matched to a gene; V was cut back by 1 base and J by 3 bases. The CDR3 DNA follows: TGTGCCAGCAGCTTAGGGACAGGCTACGAGCAGTACTTC. Translation: CASSLGTGYEQYF.